These T cell receptor beta chains were read from a single sample in a study of shared clonotypes between healthy human individuals. Generated by immunoSEQ multiplex PCR, the TCRdb table keeps only in-frame clones and is missing some. This sample has about 520,000 clones, with around 95% found just once. Source material: naive CD4+ T cells sorted from blood. The receptors were gathered from a woman between 25 and 40 years old in good health. CDR3s include the opening cysteine and the closing phenylalanine or tryptophan. The D gene is left open where the match is weak.

j_call,v_call,d_call,cdr3_nt,cdr3_aa
TRBJ1-2,TRBV4-1,NA,TGCGCCAGCAGCATCGGGGGGCAGAACTATGGCTACACCTTC,CASSIGGQNYGYTF
TRBJ1-1,TRBV2,NA,TGTGCCAGCGGTACCGGGACGGTGGACACTGAAGCTTTCTTT,CASGTGTVDTEAFF
TRBJ2-2,TRBV27,TRBD2,TGTGCCAGCAGGGGAGCGGGAGGCACCGGGGAGCTGTTTTTT,CASRGAGGTGELFF
TRBJ1-2,TRBV19,NA,TGTGCCAGTAGTACCGCGCTCCAGGCTCGGTATGGCTACACCTTC,CASSTALQARYGYTF
TRBJ2-7,TRBV12-1,NA,TGTGCCAGCAGCCGGGACAACTCCTACGAGCAGTACTTC,CASSRDNSYEQYF
TRBJ2-7,TRBV19,NA,TGTGCCAGTAGTATGGTCGCGGGACACCCCTACGAGCAGTACTTC,CASSMVAGHPYEQYF
TRBJ2-3,TRBV27,TRBD2,TGTGCCAGCAGTCAGAGACTAGCGGGACCTGGAGATACGCAGTATTTT,CASSQRLAGPGDTQYF
TRBJ2-7,TRBV6-5,TRBD2,TGTGCCAGCAGTGGGACTAGCAGGAGTTCCTACGAGCAGTACTTC,CASSGTSRSSYEQYF
TRBJ2-7,TRBV6-5,NA,TGTGCCAGCAGCGAGGCGCCCTACGAGCAGTACTTC,CASSEAPYEQYF
TRBJ1-1,TRBV5-5,TRBD1,TGTGCCAGCAGCTTTCGACAGGGAGGAGAGGCTTTCTTT,CASSFRQGGEAFF